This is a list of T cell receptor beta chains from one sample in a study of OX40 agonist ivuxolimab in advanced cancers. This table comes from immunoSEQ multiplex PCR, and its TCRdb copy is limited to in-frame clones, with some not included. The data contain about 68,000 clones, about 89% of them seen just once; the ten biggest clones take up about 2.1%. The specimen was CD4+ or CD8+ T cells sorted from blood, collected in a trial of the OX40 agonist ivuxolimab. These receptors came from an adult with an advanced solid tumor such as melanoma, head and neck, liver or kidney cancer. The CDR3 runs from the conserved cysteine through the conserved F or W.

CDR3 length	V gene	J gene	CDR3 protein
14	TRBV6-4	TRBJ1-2	CASTPEAGGYGYTF
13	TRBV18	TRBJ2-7	CASSPSGQYEQYF
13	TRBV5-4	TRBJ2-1	CASSSGRNNEQFF
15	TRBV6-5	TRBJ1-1	CASSPPAGFNTEAFF
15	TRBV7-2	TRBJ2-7	CASSSSGASRVEQYF
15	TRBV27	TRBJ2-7	CASSGPGLSSYEQYF
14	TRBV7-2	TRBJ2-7	CASSEPGYPYEQYF
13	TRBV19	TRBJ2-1	CASSRLAGGPQFF
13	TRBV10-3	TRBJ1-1	CATRDSMNTEAFF
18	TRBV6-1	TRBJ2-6	CASSVSGPNFSGANVLTF
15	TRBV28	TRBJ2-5	CASRRPGTAQLAQYF
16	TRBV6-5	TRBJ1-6	CASSYSRDRGYSPLHF
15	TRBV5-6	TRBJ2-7	CASSLVGTGVYEQYF
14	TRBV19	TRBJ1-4	CASSISGSGEKLFF
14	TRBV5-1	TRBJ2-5	CASSFQRGTETQYF